One and the same sample provided the 29 T cell receptor beta chains below, sequenced in a study of OX40 agonist ivuxolimab in advanced cancers. Only in-frame clones appear in the TCRdb table, and some are missing; sequencing was by immunoSEQ multiplex PCR. The sample yields 55,000 to 75,000 clones, 70% to 90% seen once. The sequencing here drew on CD4+ or CD8+ T cells sorted from blood, taken in a trial of the OX40 agonist ivuxolimab. These receptors originate from an adult with an advanced solid tumor such as melanoma, head and neck, liver or kidney cancer.

The J gene is TRBJ2-7, the V gene TRBV7-2, with 12 bases that match TRBD2. J was trimmed by 1 base and V by 5 bases; bases with no gene match: 3. Germline V gene data show CDR1 as SGHTA and CDR2 as FQGNSA. The CDR3 is 15 residues long. CDR3 protein: CASSETSGRSYEQYF. Here the CDR3 DNA reads TGTGCCAGCAGCGAGACTAGCGGGAGATCCTACGAGCAGTACTTC.

This clone appeared a few times. The chain couples TRBV6-6 to TRBJ1-3, with a possible D match to TRBD1 (5 bases). The CDR3 sequence is 15 residues long. Germline CDR1 MNHNY, CDR2 SVGAGI (reference sequence). V lost 5 bases, J lost 3 bases, and 14 bases lay in between. The CDR3 DNA reads TGTGCCAGCAGTGCCTTGGGGACGGGTGGAAACACCATATATTTT. Translation gives CASSALGTGGNTIYF.

The rearrangement uses TRBV29-1 and TRBJ2-5; 8 bases fit TRBD1. Germline V lookup: CDR1 SQVTM, CDR2 ANQGSEA. V was pared by 4 bases and J by 4 bases, with 5 bases of the junction left unmatched. The CDR3 runs 13 residues. The CDR3 DNA follows: TGCAGCGTTGGGGTACAGGGGGGAGAGACCCAGTACTTC. Its protein is CSVGVQGGETQYF.

The V gene is TRBV5-4, the J gene TRBJ2-7, with D perhaps matching TRBD1 or TRBD2 (6 bases each). Germline V gives CDR1 SGHNT, CDR2 YYREEE (reference sequence). The V gene lost 3 bases and the J gene lost 3 bases, with 16 bases spanning the gap. The CDR3 spans 15 residues. For the CDR3, the DNA is TGTGCCAGCAGCTATCCGGGGGCGGCCGGCTACGAGCAGTACTTC. It encodes CASSYPGAAGYEQYF.

The rearrangement joins TRBV6-6 to TRBJ2-7; D is undetermined. Deletions cut 5 bases from V and 4 bases from J, with 6 bases between. The germline CDR1 and CDR2 sequences are MNHNY and SVGAGI (reference sequence). There are 11 residues in the CDR3. In DNA, the CDR3 is TGTGCCAGCAGTCCCGAGTACGAGCAGTACTTC. Protein product: CASSPEYEQYF.

The rearrangement links TRBV12-2 to TRBJ1-4; the tabulated D call, TRBD1, remains unverified against the DNA. TRBV12-2 has pseudogene status. CDR3 length: 15 amino acids. The CDR3 sequence is CASRPTGITNEKLFF. The CDR3 DNA reads TGTGCAAGTCGCCCTACAGGGATAACTAATGAAAAACTGTTTTTT.

The rearrangement uses TRBV2 and TRBJ2-2, with D perhaps matching TRBD1 (6 bases). Trimming shortened V by 7 bases and J by 5 bases, and 14 bases separated the two germline ends. The germline V gene has CDR1 SNHLY and CDR2 FYNNEI. This CDR3 spans 14 amino acids. The DNA of the CDR3 is TGTGCCAGCAACACGATACAGGGAACCGGGGAGCTGTTTTTT. It encodes CASNTIQGTGELFF. Full variable domain (missing parts from reference TRBV2 and TRBJ2-2): EPEVTQTPSHQVTQMGQEVILRCVPISNHLYFYWYRQILGQKVEFLVSFYNNEISEKSEIFDDQFSVERPDGSNFTLKIRSTKLEDSAMYFCASNTIQGTGELFFGEGSRLTVL.

The chain carries TRBV25-1 and TRBJ1-1; 12 nucleotides line up with TRBD1. Trimming at V came to 5 bases and at J to 8 bases, leaving 12 bases not matched to a gene. Germline V lookup: CDR1 MGHDK, CDR2 SYGVNS. The CDR3 is 16 residues long. In nucleotides, the CDR3 is TGTGCCAGCAGTTCTTCTGGGACAGGGGGCTTACGAGAAGCTTTCTTT. It encodes CASSSSGTGGLREAFF. The variable domain in full, with the rest retrieved from reference TRBV25-1 and TRBJ1-1, is EADIYQTPRYLVIGTGKKITLECSQTMGHDKMYWYQQDPGMELHLIHYSYGVNSTEKGDLSSESTVSRIRTEHFPLTLESARPSHTSQYLCASSSSGTGGLREAFFGQGTRLTVV.

The chain's CDR3 is CASSFGTSGPYNEQFF. The DNA of the CDR3 is TGTGCCAGCAGCTTCGGGACTAGCGGGCCTTACAATGAGCAGTTCTTC. The chain combines TRBV11-3 with TRBJ2-1, with 12 nucleotides matching TRBD2. The CDR3 consists of 16 residues. Trimming removed 3 bases from V and 4 bases from J; junction bases left unmatched: 4. From germline, CDR1 is SGHNT and CDR2 YENEEA.

V is TRBV7-9 and J is TRBJ1-4; D is uncertain. Between the trimmed V and J ends, which lost 3 bases and 8 bases, there was a span of 13 bases. The CDR3 covers 14 residues. Germline V gene lookup returns CDR1 SEHNR and CDR2 FQNEAQ (reference sequence). The CDR3, as DNA: TGTGCCAGCAGCTTGGGCCCTAGAGGGGAAAAACTGTTTTTT. It encodes CASSLGPRGEKLFF.

The chain employs TRBV6-1 and TRBJ2-7; 10 nucleotides agree with TRBD1. CDR1 is MNHNS and CDR2 is SASEGT in the germline V gene. J gave up 0 bases and V 3 bases, and 2 bases lay outside the gene matches. The CDR3 loop spans 15 amino acids. DNA of the CDR3: TGTGCCAGCAGTGACGGGACAGGGGCCTCCTACGAGCAGTACTTC. Amino acid sequence: CASSDGTGASYEQYF.

This clone came up a few times. This chain uses TRBV5-1 with TRBJ1-5, with TRBD1 identical over 9 bases. This CDR3 has 14 residues. V lost 4 bases, J lost 6 bases, and 5 bases stayed unmatched. In germline, CDR1 is SGHRS, CDR2 YFSETQ. The CDR3 is CASSQGQGGQPQHF. The CDR3 coding sequence is TGCGCCAGCAGCCAGGGACAGGGCGGTCAGCCCCAGCATTTT.

The chain recombines TRBV5-1 with TRBJ1-1; D possibly corresponds to TRBD1 (6 bases). Germline V gives CDR1 SGHRS, CDR2 YFSETQ. CDR3 length: 18 amino acids. Trimming shortened V by 2 bases and J by 0 bases, and 20 bases separated the two germline ends. The CDR3 DNA sequence: TGCGCCAGCAGCTTTGGGCGGACAGTACCCCAATTGAACACTGAAGCTTTCTTT. Translated, it gives CASSFGRTVPQLNTEAFF.

The V and J genes are TRBV10-3 and TRBJ2-5, with TRBD2 as a possible D gene (6 bases). The germline V and J ends were trimmed by 6 bases and 4 bases, with 15 bases remaining between them. The CDR3 loop spans 14 amino acids. Germline lookup yields CDR1 ENHRY and CDR2 SYGVKD. CDR3 in DNA: TGTGCCATCAGGGAAAAAGCCGGGGGAGAGACCCAGTACTTC. It specifies CAIREKAGGETQYF.

The chain uses TRBV7-8 and TRBJ2-3; 14 nucleotides line up with TRBD2. J lost 6 bases, V lost 5 bases, and 10 bases had no gene match. This CDR3 has 17 amino acids. Germline V lookup: CDR1 SGHVS, CDR2 FQNEAQ. CDR3: CASSPRTSGRRGDTQYF. The CDR3 bases are TGTGCCAGCAGCCCGCGGACTAGCGGGAGGAGAGGGGATACGCAGTATTTT.

The chain joins TRBV6-5 to TRBJ1-2; D gene unclear. Germline V gene lookup returns CDR1 MNHEY and CDR2 SVGAGI. V lost 5 bases and J 7 bases, leaving 8 bases between the germline ends. The CDR3 spans 11 residues. The CDR3 sequence: CASSEGRGYTF. The CDR3 DNA reads TGTGCCAGCAGTGAAGGTCGTGGCTACACCTTC.

This CDR3 reads CASSSHIKTGNTIYF. For the CDR3, the DNA is TGTGCCAGCAGTTCCCACATCAAGACGGGAAACACCATATATTTT. This chain joins TRBV6-5 and TRBJ1-3; D uncertain. CDR1 MNHEY and CDR2 SVGAGI come from the germline V gene. V shed 4 bases and J shed 4 bases, with 14 bases lying between them. This CDR3 is 15 amino acids long.

J is TRBJ2-7 and V is TRBV4-1; TRBD2 agrees at 11 bases. This CDR3 has 15 residues. Looked up from germline, CDR1 is MGHRA and CDR2 is YSYEKL. V was pared by 3 bases and J by 4 bases, with 5 bases of the junction left unmatched. CDR3 in amino acids: CASSQGLAALYEQYF. CDR3 nucleotide sequence: TGCGCCAGCAGCCAGGGACTAGCGGCGCTATACGAGCAGTACTTC.

Regarding this clone: One junction end disagrees with the germline gene, perhaps due to a read error. The chain joins TRBV7-7 to TRBJ2-1; 7 nucleotides agree with TRBD2. From germline, CDR1 is SSHAT and CDR2 FNYEAQ (reference sequence). The CDR3 has 14 residues. CDR3 protein: CASSLAGTHNEQFF. CDR3 nucleotides: TGTGCTAGCAGCTTAGCGGGCACCCACAATGAGCAGTTCTTC. The variable domain in full, with the rest retrieved from reference TRBV7-7 and TRBJ2-1, is GAGVSQSPRYKVTKRGQDVTLRCDPISSHATLYWYQQALGQGPEFLTYFNYEAQPDKSGLPSDRFSAERPEGSISTLTIQRTEQRDSAMYRCASSLAGTHNEQFFGPGTRLTVL.

The chain employs TRBV11-2 and TRBJ2-5, with D possibly being TRBD2 (5 bases). CDR1 is SGHAT and CDR2 is FQNNGV in the germline V gene. CDR3 length: 13 amino acids. V was clipped by 8 bases and J by 0 bases, with 10 bases between them. CDR3 coding DNA: TGTGCCAGCTCCGAGCGGAACCAAGAGACCCAGTACTTC. Protein sequence: CASSERNQETQYF.

This chain connects TRBV28 to TRBJ2-7; 10 nucleotides align to TRBD2. The CDR3 runs to 16 residues. In germline, CDR1 is MDHEN, CDR2 SYDVKM. J lost 4 bases, V lost 6 bases, and 12 bases had no gene match. CDR3 in amino acids: CASSKGLAGAFYEQYF. The CDR3 DNA reads as TGTGCCAGCAGCAAAGGCCTAGCGGGAGCTTTTTACGAGCAGTACTTC.

This clone turned up a few times. The CDR3 reads CASSFPTSGRYEGYEQYF. The DNA for the CDR3 is TGTGCCAGCAGCTTCCCGACTAGCGGGAGGTACGAGGGCTACGAGCAGTACTTC. This chain uses TRBV5-4 with TRBJ2-7; 13 bases are a match to TRBD2. There are 18 residues in the CDR3. Germline CDR1 SGHNT, CDR2 YYREEE (reference sequence). V lost 2 bases to trimming and J lost 3 bases; unmatched junction nucleotides: 11.

This clone showed up just a few times. The CDR3 spells CAWGSSGNTIYF. DNA for the CDR3: TGTGCCTGGGGGAGCTCTGGAAACACCATATATTTT. The chain uses TRBV30 and TRBJ1-3; D remains ambiguous. The CDR3 runs 12 residues. Trimming stripped 5 bases from V and 0 bases from J, with 5 bases between. The V gene's germline CDR1 is GTSNPN and CDR2 SVGIG (reference sequence).

The CDR3, as DNA: TGTGCCAGCAGTTCCCAGGGGAACTATGGCTACACCTTC. It is translated as CASSSQGNYGYTF. V usage is TRBV28 and J usage is TRBJ1-2; TRBD1 might be the D (6 bases). V shed 4 bases and J shed 2 bases, with 8 bases lying between them. CDR3 length: 13 residues. The germline gives CDR1 MDHEN, CDR2 SYDVKM.

The chain couples TRBV19 to TRBJ2-3; 9 bases map to TRBD2. The CDR3 extends over 16 amino acids. Germline CDR1 and CDR2: LNHDA and SQIVND (reference sequence). The trim removed 6 bases at V and 1 base at J, leaving 8 bases unmatched. Here the CDR3 DNA reads TGTGCCAGTAGCCCGGAGAGGACTAGCGGCACAGATACGCAGTATTTT. Protein product: CASSPERTSGTDTQYF.

The chain recombines TRBV6-5 with TRBJ1-2; TRBD1 agrees at 7 bases. Germline V gives CDR1 MNHEY, CDR2 SVGAGI. Trimming took 7 bases from V and 2 from J; bases not matched to a gene: 4. The CDR3 has 13 amino acids. CDR3 in amino acids: CASTPDRNYGYTF. In nucleotides, the CDR3 is TGTGCCAGCACCCCGGACAGGAACTATGGCTACACCTTC.

V is TRBV19 and J is TRBJ1-5; no firm D call. V was pared by 4 bases and J by 2 bases, with 9 bases between. CDR3 length: 14 residues. Germline lookup yields CDR1 LNHDA and CDR2 SQIVND (reference sequence). The CDR3 here is CASSTVPGNQPQHF. The CDR3 coding sequence is TGTGCCAGTAGTACAGTCCCGGGCAATCAGCCCCAGCATTTT.

The chain employs TRBV30 and TRBJ2-7; 7 nucleotides agree with TRBD1. CDR1 is GTSNPN, CDR2 SVGIG, per germline (reference sequence). The ends lost 0 bases at V and 7 bases at J; junction bases unmatched: 3. The CDR3 sequence is 12 residues long. The CDR3: CAWSVTGWEQYF. The CDR3 nucleotides are TGTGCCTGGAGTGTGACAGGGTGGGAGCAGTACTTC. Combining the CDR3 with reference TRBV30 and TRBJ2-7 gives the whole variable domain SQTIHQWPATLVQPVGSPLSLECTVEGTSNPNLYWYRQAAGRGLQLLFYSVGIGQISSEVPQNLSASRPQDRQFILSSKKLLLSDSGFYLCAWSVTGWEQYFGPGTRLTVT.

The chain combines TRBV20-1 with TRBJ2-1; D gene ambiguous. Looked up from germline, CDR1 is DFQATT and CDR2 is SNEGSKA (reference sequence). The CDR3 runs to 11 residues. Between the trimmed V and J ends, which lost 3 bases and 5 bases, there was a span of 5 bases. The CDR3 is CSASNNNEQFF. In DNA, the CDR3 is TGCAGTGCTAGCAACAACAATGAGCAGTTCTTC.